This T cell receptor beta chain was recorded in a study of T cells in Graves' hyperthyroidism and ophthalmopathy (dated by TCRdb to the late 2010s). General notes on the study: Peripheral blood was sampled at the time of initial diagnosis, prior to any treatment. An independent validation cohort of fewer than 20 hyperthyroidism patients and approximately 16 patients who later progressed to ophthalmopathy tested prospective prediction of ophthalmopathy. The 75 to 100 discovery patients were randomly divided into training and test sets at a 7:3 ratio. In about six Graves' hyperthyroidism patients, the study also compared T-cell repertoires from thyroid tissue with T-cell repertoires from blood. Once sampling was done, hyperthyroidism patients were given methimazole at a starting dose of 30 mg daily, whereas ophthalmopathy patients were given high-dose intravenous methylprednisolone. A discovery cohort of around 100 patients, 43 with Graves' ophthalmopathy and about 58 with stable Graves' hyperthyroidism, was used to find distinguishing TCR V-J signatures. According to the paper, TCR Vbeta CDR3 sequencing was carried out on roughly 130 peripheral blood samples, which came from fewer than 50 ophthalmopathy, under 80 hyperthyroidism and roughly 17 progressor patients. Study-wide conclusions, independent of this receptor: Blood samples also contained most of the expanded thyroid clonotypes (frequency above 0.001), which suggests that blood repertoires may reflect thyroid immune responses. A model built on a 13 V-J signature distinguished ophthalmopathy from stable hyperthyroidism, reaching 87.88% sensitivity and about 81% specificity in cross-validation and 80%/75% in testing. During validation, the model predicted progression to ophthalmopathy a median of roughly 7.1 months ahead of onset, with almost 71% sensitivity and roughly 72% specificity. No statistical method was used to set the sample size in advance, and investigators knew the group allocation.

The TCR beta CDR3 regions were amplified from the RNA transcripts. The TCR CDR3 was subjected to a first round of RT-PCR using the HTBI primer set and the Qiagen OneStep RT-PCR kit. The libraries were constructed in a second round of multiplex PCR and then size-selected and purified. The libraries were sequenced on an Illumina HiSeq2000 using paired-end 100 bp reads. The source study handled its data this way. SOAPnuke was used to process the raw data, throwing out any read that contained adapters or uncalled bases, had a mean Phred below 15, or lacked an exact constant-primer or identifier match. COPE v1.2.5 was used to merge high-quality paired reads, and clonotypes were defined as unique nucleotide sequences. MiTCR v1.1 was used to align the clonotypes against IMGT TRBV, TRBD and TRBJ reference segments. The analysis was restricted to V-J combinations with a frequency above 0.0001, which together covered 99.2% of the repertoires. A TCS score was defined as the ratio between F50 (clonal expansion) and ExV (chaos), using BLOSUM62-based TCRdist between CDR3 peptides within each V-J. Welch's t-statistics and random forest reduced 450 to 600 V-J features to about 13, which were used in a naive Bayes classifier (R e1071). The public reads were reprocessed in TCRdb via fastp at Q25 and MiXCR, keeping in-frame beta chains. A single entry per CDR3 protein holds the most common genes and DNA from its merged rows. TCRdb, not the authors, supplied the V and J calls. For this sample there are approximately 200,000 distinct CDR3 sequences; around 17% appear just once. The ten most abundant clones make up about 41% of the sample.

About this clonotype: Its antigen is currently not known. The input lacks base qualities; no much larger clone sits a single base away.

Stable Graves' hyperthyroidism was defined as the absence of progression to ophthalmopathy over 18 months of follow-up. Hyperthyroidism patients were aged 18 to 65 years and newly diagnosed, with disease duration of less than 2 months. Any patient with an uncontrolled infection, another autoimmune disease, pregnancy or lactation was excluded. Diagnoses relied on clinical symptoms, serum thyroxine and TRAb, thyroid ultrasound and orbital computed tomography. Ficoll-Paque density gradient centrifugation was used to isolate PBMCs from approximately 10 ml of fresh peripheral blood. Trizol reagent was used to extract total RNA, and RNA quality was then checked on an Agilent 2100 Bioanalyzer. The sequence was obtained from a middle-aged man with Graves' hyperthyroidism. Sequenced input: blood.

CDR3 loop: CASSGDSTDTQYF. Here is the DNA: TGTGCCAGCAGTGGGGATAGCACAGATACGCAGTATTTT. This chain is built from TRBV2 and TRBJ2-3, with an unclear D gene assignment. The junction carries 5 bases between V and J, which are trimmed by 4 bases and 0 bases respectively. The CDR3 numbers 13 residues from cysteine through phenylalanine. Solely the CDR3 DNA is kept, with 39 bases framed from the first base. The germline V gene gives CDR1 as SNHLY and CDR2 as FYNNEI. With all but the CDR3 taken from the reference TRBV2 and TRBJ2-3 genes, the full variable domain is: EPEVTQTPSHQVTQMGQEVILRCVPISNHLYFYWYRQILGQKVEFLVSFYNNEISEKSEIFDDQFSVERPDGSNFTLKIRSTKLEDSAMYFCASSGDSTDTQYFGPGTRLTVL.